The T cell receptor beta chain under discussion was sequenced for a study of CD8+CD57+ T cells in acquired aplastic anemia. Trimming cost V 3 bases and J 16 bases; bases outside gene matches: 15. CDR1 is SEHNR and CDR2 is FQNEAQ in the germline V gene (reference sequence). The length of the CDR3 is 16 residues. In the case of this clonotype: Its antigen is not identified.

Researchers used genomic DNA as the template to profile TCR beta VDJ and CDR3. TCRdb itself ran the reads through MiXCR, one entry per CDR3 protein. The table includes 200,000 to 300,000 distinct CDR3 sequences, approximately 82% detected once. For sequencing, patients were chosen who had shown expansion of CD8+CD57+ cells by flow cytometry. Study-wide results and caveats: Overlap between patients and controls comprised roughly 30 CD8+ CDR3 sequences.

This chain uses TRBV7-9 with TRBJ2-6, with 10 bases identical to TRBD2. The sequenced material came from sorted CD4+, CD8+, or CD8+CD57+ T cells (not recorded which) from PBMCs. This TCR came from a human donor with aplastic anemia. CDR3 amino acids: CASSFERSGGADELTF. In DNA, the CDR3 is TGTGCCAGCAGCTTTGAAAGAAGCGGGGGGGCCGATGAGCTGACTTTC.